These T cell receptor beta chains were read from a single sample in a study of shared clonotypes between healthy human individuals. The data were produced by immunoSEQ multiplex PCR, yet TCRdb's version contains in-frame clones alone and is incomplete. The top ten hold 1% to 1.5% of the sample, which has some 1,900,000 clones, about 95% seen once. Sequencing was carried out using naive CD8+ T cells sorted from blood. The receptors stem from a man younger than 35 in good health. Both conserved end residues are part of each CDR3. A D gene is named only where the DNA matches it firmly. Only part of the rows carry a size: once, few, many, or a class if the clone is expanded.

j_gene: TRBJ2-7; d_gene: NA; v_gene: TRBV10-2; abundance: NA; CDR3nt: TGCGCCAGCAGTGAATGGGTAAACTACGAGCAGTACTTC; CDR3aa: CASSEWVNYEQYF
j_gene: TRBJ2-2; d_gene: NA; v_gene: TRBV5-4; abundance: NA; CDR3nt: TGTGCCAGCAGCTGGGATCACGGGGAGCTGTTTTTT; CDR3aa: CASSWDHGELFF
j_gene: TRBJ1-3; d_gene: TRBD1; v_gene: TRBV5-4; abundance: once; CDR3nt: TGTGCCAGCAGCTTGGAGCAGGGGGCTGGAAACACCATATATTTT; CDR3aa: CASSLEQGAGNTIYF
j_gene: TRBJ2-1; d_gene: NA; v_gene: TRBV5-6; abundance: NA; CDR3nt: TGTGCCAGCAGCTCGGACCCAAACAATGAGCAGTTCTTC; CDR3aa: CASSSDPNNEQFF
j_gene: TRBJ1-2; d_gene: NA; v_gene: TRBV7-2; abundance: NA; CDR3nt: TGTGCCAGCAGCTTAGAGCAGAGCTATGGCTACACCTTC; CDR3aa: CASSLEQSYGYTF
j_gene: TRBJ1-1; d_gene: TRBD1; v_gene: TRBV19; abundance: NA; CDR3nt: TGTGCCAGTAGATTAGACAGGGAGGATGAAGCTTTCTTT; CDR3aa: CASRLDREDEAFF
j_gene: TRBJ2-7; d_gene: NA; v_gene: TRBV14; abundance: NA; CDR3nt: TGTGCCAGCAGCCAAGACCCACTATGGAGTTCCTACGAGCAGTACTTC; CDR3aa: CASSQDPLWSSYEQYF
j_gene: TRBJ2-5; d_gene: NA; v_gene: TRBV7-8; abundance: once; CDR3nt: TGTGCCAGCAGCTCAGGGGCCCCTTGGTACCAAGAGACCCAGTACTTC; CDR3aa: CASSSGAPWYQETQYF
j_gene: TRBJ1-2; d_gene: TRBD1; v_gene: TRBV25-1; abundance: NA; CDR3nt: TGTGCCAGCAGTGCTCCGAGACAGGGATACTATGGCTACACCTTC; CDR3aa: CASSAPRQGYYGYTF
j_gene: TRBJ1-1; d_gene: NA; v_gene: TRBV28; abundance: NA; CDR3nt: TGTGCCAGCAGTTATTCGGGGGTTGTGTACACTGAAGCTTTCTTT; CDR3aa: CASSYSGVVYTEAFF
j_gene: TRBJ2-3; d_gene: NA; v_gene: TRBV7-8; abundance: NA; CDR3nt: TGTGCCAGCAGCCAAGAGGCGGGCTCGAGCACAGATACGCAGTATTTT; CDR3aa: CASSQEAGSSTDTQYF
j_gene: TRBJ1-2; d_gene: NA; v_gene: TRBV28; abundance: NA; CDR3nt: TGTGCCAGCAGTTTACGGACGGATGGGGGCTATGGCTACACCTTC; CDR3aa: CASSLRTDGGYGYTF
j_gene: TRBJ2-3; d_gene: TRBD2; v_gene: TRBV6-6; abundance: NA; CDR3nt: TGTGCCGGCGGGGGGGCTGAAGGCACAGATACGCAGTATTTT; CDR3aa: CAGGGAEGTDTQYF
j_gene: TRBJ1-3; d_gene: NA; v_gene: TRBV4-1; abundance: NA; CDR3nt: TGCGCCAGCAGCCAGGTGGGGCTACAGTGGACTGGAAACACCATATATTTT; CDR3aa: CASSQVGLQWTGNTIYF
j_gene: TRBJ1-6; d_gene: NA; v_gene: TRBV4-1; abundance: NA; CDR3nt: TGCGCCAGCAGCCAAGAGGCAGGGGCCTATAATTCACCCCTCCACTTT; CDR3aa: CASSQEAGAYNSPLHF
j_gene: TRBJ2-3; d_gene: NA; v_gene: TRBV19; abundance: NA; CDR3nt: TGTGCCAGTAGTTACGGGGACATGGACACAGATACGCAGTATTTT; CDR3aa: CASSYGDMDTDTQYF
j_gene: TRBJ2-3; d_gene: TRBD2; v_gene: TRBV11-2; abundance: NA; CDR3nt: TGTGCCAGCAGCCCGAGCGTGGGGACTAGCGGGGACACAGATACGCAGTATTTT; CDR3aa: CASSPSVGTSGDTDTQYF
j_gene: TRBJ2-3; d_gene: NA; v_gene: TRBV11-3; abundance: NA; CDR3nt: TGTGCCAGCAGCTTAGGATTGGGGGATACGCAGTATTTT; CDR3aa: CASSLGLGDTQYF
j_gene: TRBJ2-1; d_gene: NA; v_gene: TRBV7-9; abundance: NA; CDR3nt: TGTGCCAGCAGCCCCGACTATCGCGGTGAGCAGTTCTTC; CDR3aa: CASSPDYRGEQFF
j_gene: TRBJ1-6; d_gene: NA; v_gene: TRBV4-3; abundance: NA; CDR3nt: TGCGCCAGCAGCCAAGGCGAGACGAATTCACCCCTCCACTTT; CDR3aa: CASSQGETNSPLHF
j_gene: TRBJ1-6; d_gene: NA; v_gene: TRBV28; abundance: NA; CDR3nt: TGTGCCAGCAGTTTAACCAGGTCTTATAATTCACCCCTCCACTTT; CDR3aa: CASSLTRSYNSPLHF
j_gene: TRBJ2-1; d_gene: NA; v_gene: TRBV11-2; abundance: NA; CDR3nt: TGTGCCAGCAGCCCCAGGGGTCGGGATGAGCAGTTCTTC; CDR3aa: CASSPRGRDEQFF
j_gene: TRBJ2-3; d_gene: NA; v_gene: TRBV13; abundance: once; CDR3nt: TGTGCCAGCACCCTAAGTGATACGCAGTATTTT; CDR3aa: CASTLSDTQYF
j_gene: TRBJ2-7; d_gene: NA; v_gene: TRBV5-6; abundance: NA; CDR3nt: TGTGCCAGCAGCTCCGCTCCAACCACCTACGAGCAGTACTTC; CDR3aa: CASSSAPTTYEQYF
j_gene: TRBJ1-2; d_gene: NA; v_gene: TRBV25-1; abundance: NA; CDR3nt: TGTGCCAGCATGGGGGATGGCTACACCTTC; CDR3aa: CASMGDGYTF
j_gene: TRBJ2-1; d_gene: TRBD2; v_gene: TRBV7-8; abundance: NA; CDR3nt: TGTGCCAGCAGCTTAGACGCGGGAGGCTACAATGAGCAGTTCTTC; CDR3aa: CASSLDAGGYNEQFF
j_gene: TRBJ2-7; d_gene: TRBD1; v_gene: TRBV19; abundance: NA; CDR3nt: TGTGCCAGTAGTTCGGGACAGCCCTACGAGCAGTACTTC; CDR3aa: CASSSGQPYEQYF
j_gene: TRBJ2-7; d_gene: NA; v_gene: TRBV28; abundance: NA; CDR3nt: TGTGCCATCGAGAGACTAAGGACATTTATCTACGAGCAGTACTTC; CDR3aa: CAIERLRTFIYEQYF
j_gene: TRBJ1-1; d_gene: NA; v_gene: TRBV6-6; abundance: NA; CDR3nt: TGTGCCAGCAGTTACGTTTCGGGGATCGGAACTGAAGCTTTCTTT; CDR3aa: CASSYVSGIGTEAFF
j_gene: TRBJ1-2; d_gene: NA; v_gene: TRBV4-1; abundance: NA; CDR3nt: TGCGCCAGCAGCCAGAGGACGGGGGGGGTATATGGCTACACCTTC; CDR3aa: CASSQRTGGVYGYTF
j_gene: TRBJ1-5; d_gene: NA; v_gene: TRBV27; abundance: NA; CDR3nt: TGTGCCAGCAGTCCCCAGGGTCCAGCGGATCAGCCCCAGCATTTT; CDR3aa: CASSPQGPADQPQHF
j_gene: TRBJ1-5; d_gene: NA; v_gene: TRBV6-1; abundance: NA; CDR3nt: TGTGCCAGCAGTGAAGGATACAGGTTGGATCAGCCCCAGCATTTT; CDR3aa: CASSEGYRLDQPQHF
j_gene: TRBJ2-7; d_gene: TRBD1; v_gene: TRBV11-2; abundance: NA; CDR3nt: TGTGCCAGCAGCGCATTGGGACAGGGCATCTTATACGAGCAGTACTTC; CDR3aa: CASSALGQGILYEQYF
j_gene: TRBJ1-2; d_gene: TRBD1; v_gene: TRBV28; abundance: NA; CDR3nt: TGTGCCAGCTCTCAACCAGGGGGACTTAACTATGGCTACACCTTC; CDR3aa: CASSQPGGLNYGYTF
j_gene: TRBJ2-7; d_gene: NA; v_gene: TRBV4-1; abundance: NA; CDR3nt: TGCGCCAGCAGCCAAGGGCCGCAGCAGTACTTC; CDR3aa: CASSQGPQQYF
j_gene: TRBJ1-1; d_gene: NA; v_gene: TRBV10-2; abundance: NA; CDR3nt: TGCGCCAGCAGTCCCGGGACGTACAACACTGAAGCTTTCTTT; CDR3aa: CASSPGTYNTEAFF
j_gene: TRBJ2-1; d_gene: NA; v_gene: TRBV6-1; abundance: NA; CDR3nt: TGTGCCAGCAGTGAAGGGCCCTGGGGTTCCTACAATGAGCAGTTCTTC; CDR3aa: CASSEGPWGSYNEQFF
j_gene: TRBJ2-2; d_gene: NA; v_gene: TRBV9; abundance: NA; CDR3nt: TGTGCCAGCAGCGTAGCTCGGGGAAACACCGGGGAGCTGTTTTTT; CDR3aa: CASSVARGNTGELFF
j_gene: TRBJ1-2; d_gene: NA; v_gene: TRBV9; abundance: NA; CDR3nt: TGTGCCAGCACCACAGGGTCCCTTCTCTATGGCTACACCTTC; CDR3aa: CASTTGSLLYGYTF
j_gene: TRBJ1-3; d_gene: NA; v_gene: TRBV7-9; abundance: NA; CDR3nt: TGTGCCAGCAGCTTAGGTGTCAGCTCTGGAAACACCATATATTTT; CDR3aa: CASSLGVSSGNTIYF
j_gene: TRBJ2-7; d_gene: TRBD1; v_gene: TRBV9; abundance: NA; CDR3nt: TGTGCCAGCAGTACCGGGACAGGGGCGAATTACGAGCAGTACTTC; CDR3aa: CASSTGTGANYEQYF
j_gene: TRBJ1-2; d_gene: NA; v_gene: TRBV4-3; abundance: NA; CDR3nt: TGCGCCAGCAGCCCGGACTTTAACTATGGCTACACCTTC; CDR3aa: CASSPDFNYGYTF
j_gene: TRBJ2-1; d_gene: NA; v_gene: TRBV13; abundance: NA; CDR3nt: TGTGCCAGCAGCTTAGCGGGGTTGAATGAGCAGTTCTTC; CDR3aa: CASSLAGLNEQFF
j_gene: TRBJ1-1; d_gene: NA; v_gene: TRBV5-4; abundance: NA; CDR3nt: TGTGCCAGCAGCCCCGTTCAGGGCACTGAAGCTTTCTTT; CDR3aa: CASSPVQGTEAFF
j_gene: TRBJ2-1; d_gene: NA; v_gene: TRBV3-2; abundance: NA; CDR3nt: TGTGCCAGCGTTCGGCAGTTCTTC; CDR3aa: CASVRQFF
j_gene: TRBJ2-1; d_gene: NA; v_gene: TRBV9; abundance: NA; CDR3nt: TGTGCCAGCAGCGTAGGTCGGGAGAGGAGAAATGAGCAGTTCTTC; CDR3aa: CASSVGRERRNEQFF
j_gene: TRBJ2-1; d_gene: NA; v_gene: TRBV5-5; abundance: NA; CDR3nt: TGTGCCAGCAGCTTGGTACCCACAGGGCTAGGGGACAATGAGCAGTTCTTC; CDR3aa: CASSLVPTGLGDNEQFF
j_gene: TRBJ1-2; d_gene: NA; v_gene: TRBV6-5; abundance: NA; CDR3nt: TGTGCCAGCAGTTACTCGATAGTCGCCACCTCCTATGGCTACACCTTC; CDR3aa: CASSYSIVATSYGYTF
j_gene: TRBJ1-1; d_gene: TRBD1; v_gene: TRBV10-1; abundance: NA; CDR3nt: TGCGCCAGCTCACCGTTCACAGGGGCGAGTGTTGAAGCTTTCTTT; CDR3aa: CASSPFTGASVEAFF
j_gene: TRBJ1-1; d_gene: NA; v_gene: TRBV14; abundance: NA; CDR3nt: TGTGCCAGCAGCCAAGAGAACAGCCCTGAAGCTTTCTTT; CDR3aa: CASSQENSPEAFF
j_gene: TRBJ1-2; d_gene: TRBD1; v_gene: TRBV4-1; abundance: NA; CDR3nt: TGCGCCAGCAGCCAGGTACAGGGGATGGAAAACTATGGCTACACCTTC; CDR3aa: CASSQVQGMENYGYTF
j_gene: TRBJ1-2; d_gene: NA; v_gene: TRBV19; abundance: once; CDR3nt: TGTGCCAGTAAATGGGACGGCTACACCTTC; CDR3aa: CASKWDGYTF
j_gene: TRBJ1-4; d_gene: NA; v_gene: TRBV19; abundance: NA; CDR3nt: TGTGCCAGTAGTATAGGAGGGGAGGGAACTAATGAAAAACTGTTTTTT; CDR3aa: CASSIGGEGTNEKLFF
j_gene: TRBJ1-2; d_gene: NA; v_gene: TRBV4-1; abundance: NA; CDR3nt: TGCGCCAGCAACGGTGAGAGCTATGGCTACACCTTC; CDR3aa: CASNGESYGYTF
j_gene: TRBJ1-1; d_gene: NA; v_gene: TRBV6-6; abundance: NA; CDR3nt: TGTGCCAGCAGTCCCACCGCGGGAACTGAAGCTTTCTTT; CDR3aa: CASSPTAGTEAFF